The 21 T cell receptor beta chains listed next were all sequenced from one sample in a study of blood T cell repertoires in COVID-19. Only in-frame clones appear in the TCRdb table, and some are missing; sequencing was by immunoSEQ multiplex PCR. Of approximately 400,000 clones listed, 88% are singletons. The sequenced sample was peripheral blood. Receptors originate from a woman aged 45-59 years with COVID-19, enrolled during active disease.

V usage is TRBV6-4 and J usage is TRBJ1-6; D not certain. The CDR3 extends over 15 amino acids. V lost 6 bases, J lost 7 bases, and 16 bases lay in between. Germline assignment: CDR1 MRHNA and CDR2 SNTAGT. The CDR3 DNA reads TGTGCCAGCAGCGAGAGTGAATTGGGCAATTCACCCCTCCACTTT. Its translation: CASSESELGNSPLHF.

V is TRBV7-8 and J is TRBJ1-1, with a tentative D call TRBD1 (5 bases). Per the germline V gene, CDR1 is SGHVS and CDR2 is FQNEAQ. CDR3 length equals 13 residues. V was shortened by 5 bases and J by 1 base, with 8 bases between the two germline ends. The CDR3 DNA reads TGTGCCAGCAGCGCGGGGGGGAACACTGAAGCTTTCTTT. Translation gives CASSAGGNTEAFF.

The chain links TRBV25-1 to TRBJ2-7; D might be TRBD1 (5 bases). The CDR3 contains 13 residues. CDR1 is MGHDK and CDR2 is SYGVNS in the germline V gene. V lost 1 base and J lost 3, with 7 bases in between. The CDR3 sequence is CASSESGFYEQYF. The CDR3 coding sequence is TGTGCCAGCAGTGAATCAGGGTTCTACGAGCAGTACTTC.

The CDR3 is CATSEQGIQYF. As DNA, the CDR3 is TGTGCCACCAGTGAACAGGGCATTCAGTACTTC. This sequence joins TRBV24-1 and TRBJ2-4; tentative D call: TRBD1 (6 bases). The V and J ends lost 4 bases and 9 bases respectively, with 6 bases between them. The CDR3 covers 11 residues. Germline V gives CDR1 KGHDR, CDR2 SFDVKD.

The rearrangement links TRBV5-4 to TRBJ2-7; 8 bases align to TRBD1. Germline trimming cut 4 bases from V and 0 bases from J; bases unmatched to any gene: 12. The CDR3 is made up of 17 amino acids. CDR1 and CDR2 (germline): SGHNT, YYREEE (reference sequence). In DNA, the CDR3 is TGTGCCAGCAGCAACCCGGGACAGGCGAGGAGCTCCTACGAGCAGTACTTC. Protein: CASSNPGQARSSYEQYF.

The chain is built from TRBV19 and TRBJ2-7; D perhaps matches TRBD1 (6 bases). Germline CDR1 is LNHDA and CDR2 is SQIVND (reference sequence). This CDR3 region has 14 residues. The ends were cut back, 5 bases at V and 6 bases at J, with 17 bases in the middle. CDR3 DNA: TGTGCCAGTAGTCCCGGGCCAGGGGTAGGCGAGCAGTACTTC. Residues: CASSPGPGVGEQYF. Full variable domain (missing parts from reference TRBV19 and TRBJ2-7): DGGITQSPKYLFRKEGQNVTLSCEQNLNHDAMYWYRQDPGQGLRLIYYSQIVNDFQKGDIAEGYSVSREKKESFPLTVTSAQKNPTAFYLCASSPGPGVGEQYFGPGTRLTVT.

With respect to this clone: Relative to the germline gene, one junction end is altered; a read error may explain this. The CDR3 region has the DNA TGTGCCAGCAGTAACTCCGCAGGGATAGATACGCAGTATTTT. Amino acid sequence: CASSNSAGIDTQYF. The chain combines TRBV6-2 or TRBV6-3 with TRBJ2-3, with D perhaps matching TRBD1 (5 bases). The CDR3 consists of 14 residues. Germline CDR1 and CDR2: MNHEY and SVGEGT.

The rearrangement links TRBV9 to TRBJ2-1; 7 positions match TRBD2. V trimming: 1 base; J trimming: 4 bases; junction bases outside the gene matches: 8. The CDR3 covers 16 residues. Germline V gene sequence: CDR1 SGDLS, CDR2 YYNGEE. Written as DNA, the CDR3 is TGTGCCAGCAGCGTATGGGCGGGGGAACTTTACAATGAGCAGTTCTTC. Translation: CASSVWAGELYNEQFF. Supplemented by reference TRBV9 and TRBJ2-1, the full variable domain reads DSGVTQTPKHLITATGQRVTLRCSPRSGDLSVYWYQQSLDQGLQFLIQYYNGEERAKGNILERFSAQQFPDLHSELNLSSLELGDSALYFCASSVWAGELYNEQFFGPGTRLTVL.

The chain uses TRBV6-5 and TRBJ1-6; 7 bases line up with TRBD1. V shed 7 bases and J 6 bases; nucleotides not matched to a gene: 9. Germline V gene lookup returns CDR1 MNHEY and CDR2 SVGAGI. CDR3 length: 15 residues. CDR3 region: CASTVDRATNSPLHF. The CDR3 nucleotides read TGTGCCAGCACCGTCGACAGGGCTACTAATTCACCCCTCCACTTT.

This chain joins TRBV5-1 and TRBJ1-1; 7 bases align to TRBD1. Germline V lookup: CDR1 SGHRS, CDR2 YFSETQ. This CDR3 has 14 amino acids. J lost 8 bases, V lost 4 bases, and 11 bases had no gene match. CDR3 in amino acids: CASSLAGGAEEAFF. The DNA for the CDR3 is TGCGCCAGCAGCCTGGCAGGGGGTGCGGAAGAAGCTTTCTTT. The full variable domain, in which reference TRBV5-1 and TRBJ1-1 provide the parts outside the CDR3, is KAGVTQTPRYLIKTRGQQVTLSCSPISGHRSVSWYQQTPGQGLQFLFEYFSETQRNKGNFPGRFSGRQFSNSRSEMNVSTLELGDSALYLCASSLAGGAEEAFFGQGTRLTVV.

V is TRBV15 and J is TRBJ2-1; 11 bases are shared with TRBD1. The CDR3 runs to 16 residues. V shed 4 bases and J 5 bases; nucleotides not matched to a gene: 7. CDR1 and CDR2 (germline): LNHNV, YYDKDF (reference sequence). This CDR3 reads CATSTNRDRGDNEQFF. The DNA of the CDR3 is TGTGCCACCAGCACAAACCGGGACAGGGGGGACAATGAGCAGTTCTTC.

The V and J genes are TRBV10-3 and TRBJ2-3, with 8 bases that match TRBD2. The germline V gene encodes CDR1 ENHRY and CDR2 SYGVKD. V lost 7 bases to trimming and J lost 5 bases; unmatched junction nucleotides: 8. The CDR3 covers 14 residues. The CDR3 bases are TGTGCCATCACCCCGAGCGGGGGTAAAGATACGCAGTATTTT. Translated: CAITPSGGKDTQYF.

The chain carries TRBV14 and TRBJ1-4; the D is unclear. V was pared by 4 bases and J by 2 bases, with 11 bases between. This CDR3 has 15 residues. Germline V CDR1 and CDR2: SGHDN, FVKESK. In nucleotides, the CDR3 is TGTGCCAGCAGCCGACAAGGATTGACTAATGAAAAACTGTTTTTT. It specifies CASSRQGLTNEKLFF. Filled out from reference TRBV14 and TRBJ1-4, the complete variable domain reads EAGVTQFPSHSVIEKGQTVTLRCDPISGHDNLYWYRRVMGKEIKFLLHFVKESKQDESGMPNNRFLAERTGGTYSTLKVQPAELEDSGVYFCASSRQGLTNEKLFFGSGTQLSVL.

This chain connects TRBV7-2 to TRBJ1-3; D is possibly TRBD1 (5 bases). The CDR3 consists of 18 residues. Germline V lookup: CDR1 SGHTA, CDR2 FQGNSA. V gave up 1 base and J gave up 0 bases, with 16 bases separating them. The CDR3 nucleotides read TGTGCCAGCAGCTTAGAGGTTGTAGGGGCCCACTCTGGAAACACCATATATTTT. It translates to CASSLEVVGAHSGNTIYF.

The V gene is TRBV7-2, the J gene TRBJ2-3; 8 positions match TRBD2. The germline CDR1 and CDR2 sequences are SGHTA and FQGNSA. V lost 5 bases, J lost 3 bases, and 7 bases stayed unmatched. This CDR3 comprises 15 residues. CDR3 residues: CASSLGLARTDTQYF. CDR3 sequence (DNA): TGTGCCAGCAGCCTTGGACTAGCTCGTACAGATACGCAGTATTTT.

V gene TRBV3-1 (or the pseudogene TRBV3-2) combines with J gene TRBJ1-2; D possibly corresponds to TRBD1 (5 bases). V lost 7 bases and J lost 7, with 13 bases in between. In germline, CDR1 is LGHDT, CDR2 YNNKEL (reference sequence). The CDR3 spans 12 residues. The CDR3 loop is CASTQGGFGYTF. The CDR3 DNA sequence: TGTGCCAGCACCCAGGGAGGGTTTGGCTACACCTTC.

This clone has more than one count but fewer than ten. The chain recombines TRBV10-2 with TRBJ1-3; D is unclear. Per the germline V gene, CDR1 is WSHSY and CDR2 is SAAADI. V lost 2 bases and J 0 bases, leaving 8 bases between the germline ends. This CDR3 region has 15 residues. The CDR3 sequence: CASSENWSSGNTIYF. CDR3 nucleotide sequence: TGCGCCAGCAGTGAGAACTGGTCCTCTGGAAACACCATATATTTT.

This rearrangement joins TRBV9 to TRBJ2-3, with a possible D match to TRBD2 (5 bases). Germline V gene lookup returns CDR1 SGDLS and CDR2 YYNGEE. This CDR3 comprises 14 residues. The ends were cut back, 5 bases at V and 2 bases at J, with 12 bases in the middle. CDR3 coding DNA: TGTGCCAGCAGAGGTAGCGCGTACACAGATACGCAGTATTTT. This codes for CASRGSAYTDTQYF.

The genes are TRBV11-2 and TRBJ2-2, with 7 bases matching TRBD2. The junction had 10 bases not matched to a gene; V was cut back by 2 bases and J by 4 bases. The CDR3 extends over 17 amino acids. The germline V gene encodes CDR1 SGHAT and CDR2 FQNNGV. The CDR3 DNA follows: TGTGCCAGCAGCTTAAGGGAATTTGGGGGGGGCACCGGGGAGCTGTTTTTT. This encodes CASSLREFGGGTGELFF. The full variable domain, with the rest looked up from reference TRBV11-2 and TRBJ2-2, is EAGVAQSPRYKIIEKRQSVAFWCNPISGHATLYWYQQILGQGPKLLIQFQNNGVVDDSQLPKDRFSAERLKGVDSTLKIQPAKLEDSAVYLCASSLREFGGGTGELFFGEGSRLTVL.

The chain employs TRBV6-5 and TRBJ2-1; D uncertain. The ends were cut back, 7 bases at V and 6 bases at J, with 13 bases in the middle. The CDR3 extends over 13 amino acids. Looked up from germline, CDR1 is MNHEY and CDR2 is SVGAGI. CDR3: CASNALGGNEQFF. CDR3 nucleotides: TGTGCCAGCAACGCACTCGGTGGCAATGAGCAGTTCTTC.

The chain joins TRBV6-1 to TRBJ2-1, with no clear D. The CDR3 consists of 11 residues. Per the germline V gene, CDR1 is MNHNS and CDR2 is SASEGT. Trimming shortened V by 2 bases and J by 14 bases, and 10 bases separated the two germline ends. The CDR3 DNA reads as TGTGCCAGCAGTGAACAACAGTGGGAGTTCTTC. The encoded protein is CASSEQQWEFF.